This TCR beta chain was identified during a study of post-analysis software for immune sequencing data (dated by TCRdb to the mid-2010s). For context, the study as a whole: The recorded disease courses included relapsing-remitting, secondary progressive and progressive-relapsing multiple sclerosis, and some patients had no subtype annotation. A subset of samples was prepared in parallel using single-end sample barcoding, then pooled and co-amplified after Illumina adapter ligation. Patient repertoires were compared against some twelve previously published healthy control repertoires from donors aged 6 to 25 years.

For this clonotype: Its binding antigen is unknown. No base-level quality is on record; no much larger clone is a single base apart.

What the research found in general, with its limitations: When samples were clustered directly using the F measure, samples prepared in the same batch co-clustered strongly, which prompted a batch-effect correction. The control group was slightly older than the multiple sclerosis patient group. Normalized Chao1 diversity was significantly lower in multiple sclerosis patients than controls, suggesting substantial peripheral T-cell clonal expansion.

The library was obtained by PCR. TCRdb names Illumina HiSeq 2500 as the instrument used. To reduce PCR and sequencing biases, unique molecular identifiers were incorporated into the TCR beta cDNA libraries. Per 1 to 10 million input T cells, approximately 500,000 cDNA molecules were obtained, such that each molecule approximated one T cell. The patient libraries were prepared and sequenced using the same protocol as the earlier healthy control dataset. Samples belonging to the same batch were prepared together, multiplexed and sequenced on a shared HiSeq lane. In the source study's methods: MIGEC handled the raw barcoded reads, throwing out single-read molecular identifier groups before consensus assembly and CDR3 extraction. Clonotype tables were post-analysed with VDJtools, normalizing diversity by down-sampling all datasets to the smallest sample size. To correct batch-related cross-sample contamination, repertoire overlap clustering matched CDR3 amino acid sequences but not nucleotide sequences. The public sequencing data were trimmed at Q25 with fastp and processed into clonotypes with MiXCR by TCRdb, which kept only in-frame beta chains. Under each unique CDR3 protein, matching rows form one entry showing the most common genes and DNA. The V and J calls here are based on TCRdb, not the publication. This sample lists roughly 570,000 distinct CDR3 sequences; roughly 34% were detected once. 4.5% to 7.5% of the sample is taken by the ten largest.

To demonstrate the VDJtools post-analysis software, TCR beta repertoires were profiled from the peripheral blood of over ten young patients with multiple sclerosis. The patients with multiple sclerosis were children and adolescents between about 6 and 16 years of age. This receptor was taken from a girl aged 2-17 years with multiple sclerosis. The sequencing input was blood.

The nucleotide sequence reads TGTGCCAGCAGCCCGACAGGGTGGGATGAGCAGTTCTTC. Translated, it gives CASSPTGWDEQFF. Recombination connected TRBV7-9 to TRBJ2-1; 7 junctional bases match TRBD1. CDR1 and CDR2, looked up from the germline V gene (reference sequence), are SEHNR and FQNEAQ. The V end gives up 5 bases and the J end 8 bases, leaving 6 bases in the junction not matched to a gene. The CDR3 measures 13 amino acids from cysteine to phenylalanine. Just the 39-base CDR3 DNA is kept, in frame starting at base 1.